The present entry profiles one T cell receptor beta chain with its context. Its antigen remains unknown. The PCR had 60 Vbeta and 13 Jbeta primers. Repertoires were generated with immunoSEQ multiplex PCR, while TCRdb's copy carries only in-frame clones and drops some. Among approximately 100,000 clones listed, roughly 70% were seen once. Germline trimming cut 4 bases from V and 5 bases from J; bases unmatched to any gene: 5. Germline lookup yields CDR1 SGHKS and CDR2 YYEKEE (reference sequence). This CDR3 comprises 14 residues. This entry is derived from a study of cytomegalovirus exposure and HLA in healthy donors. Findings and caveats of the study: Later work found that TCR association rates differed between HLA loci; DRB1 had the most and HLA-C the fewest. In a later analysis, V- and J-gene trimming of beta chains associated with a DCLRE1C missense variant, replicated independently. An ancestry cluster, one associated with Asian ancestry, reportedly showed fewer N-insertions than the approximately 660-donor mean in a later analysis. Further analysis, carried out later, found HLA-associated TCR beta chains more clonally expanded than equally common other chains.

The origin of this receptor is a man aged 40-49 years in good health and CMV-seropositive. This rearrangement joins TRBV5-5 to TRBJ1-1; 10 positions agree with TRBD1. The sequencing input was PBMCs. CDR3 amino acids: CASSLGTGATEAFF. The DNA of the CDR3 is TGTGCCAGCAGCCTAGGGACAGGGGCTACTGAAGCTTTCTTT.